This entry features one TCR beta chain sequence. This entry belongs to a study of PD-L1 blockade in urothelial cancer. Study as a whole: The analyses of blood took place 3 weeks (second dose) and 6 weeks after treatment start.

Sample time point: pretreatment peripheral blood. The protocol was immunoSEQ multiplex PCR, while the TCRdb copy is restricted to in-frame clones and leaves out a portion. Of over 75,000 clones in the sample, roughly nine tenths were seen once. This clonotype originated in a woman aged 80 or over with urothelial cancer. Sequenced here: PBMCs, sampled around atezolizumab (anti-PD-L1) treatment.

The CDR3 DNA reads TGTGCCAGCACTCTTGATAGCACTGAAGCTTTCTTT. It codes for CASTLDSTEAFF. The rearrangement uses TRBV28 and TRBJ1-1; D unclear. V lost 7 bases and J 4 bases, leaving 10 bases between the germline ends. The CDR3 spans 12 residues. Looked up from germline, CDR1 is MDHEN and CDR2 is SYDVKM. Looking up the rest from reference TRBV28 and TRBJ1-1 gives the full variable domain: DVKVTQSSRYLVKRTGEKVFLECVQDMDHENMFWYRQDPGLGLRLIYFSYDVKMKEKGDIPEGYSVSREKKERFSLILESASTNQTSMYLCASTLDSTEAFFGQGTRLTVV.